The 15 T cell receptor beta chains presented below share a single source sample, sequenced in a study of blood T cell repertoires in COVID-19 (dated by TCRdb to the early 2020s). The method behind the library was the immunoSEQ multiplex PCR assay. This is the immuneACCESS table as TCRdb keeps it, with only in-frame sequences that have V and J called. A part of the clones is gone; compared with another copy, unresolved V genes explain less than half, and the rest is unexplained. The sample yields 200,000 to 250,000 clones; 80% to 90% were counted once. 0.87% of the sample comes from the top ten. What was sequenced was PBMCs or T cells enriched from blood (not recorded which). These receptors all come from a man aged 45-65 years who had been exposed to COVID-19.

The chain uses TRBV9 and TRBJ2-2; 8 nucleotides align to TRBD1. The germline gives CDR1 SGDLS, CDR2 YYNGEE. This CDR3 has 16 residues. V gave up 4 bases and J gave up 3 bases; unmatched junction bases: 8. CDR3 in amino acids: CASSTSDRAYTGELFF. For the CDR3, the DNA is TGTGCCAGCAGCACCTCGGACAGGGCATACACCGGGGAGCTGTTTTTT.

The V call is TRBV30, the J call TRBJ2-3; D is unresolved. Germline CDR1 and CDR2: GTSNPN and SVGIG (reference sequence). Trimming left V 0 bases short and J 0 bases short, with 16 bases between. The CDR3 spans 17 residues. CDR3 DNA sequence: TGTGCCTGGAGTGTACGCAGATACGAAGATAGCACAGATACGCAGTATTTT. Translated: CAWSVRRYEDSTDTQYF.

This chain connects TRBV5-1 to TRBJ1-1, with unresolved D. V was clipped by 2 bases and J by 0 bases, with 8 bases between them. Per germline, CDR1 SGHRS and CDR2 YFSETQ. CDR3 length: 14 amino acids. CDR3 coding DNA: TGCGCCAGCAGCTTAATACAGATGAACACTGAAGCTTTCTTT. It is translated as CASSLIQMNTEAFF. The whole variable domain, remainder taken from reference TRBV5-1 and TRBJ1-1, is KAGVTQTPRYLIKTRGQQVTLSCSPISGHRSVSWYQQTPGQGLQFLFEYFSETQRNKGNFPGRFSGRQFSNSRSEMNVSTLELGDSALYLCASSLIQMNTEAFFGQGTRLTVV.

The chain employs TRBV28 and TRBJ2-2; tentatively, D is TRBD1 (6 bases). Germline V CDR1 and CDR2: MDHEN, SYDVKM. With 6 bases removed from V and 2 bases from J, the gap between germline ends came to 7 bases. The CDR3 extends over 13 amino acids. The CDR3 sequence is CASRDRNTGELFF. The CDR3 DNA reads as TGTGCCAGCAGGGACAGAAACACCGGGGAGCTGTTTTTT.

This rearrangement joins TRBV5-1 to TRBJ1-1, with D maybe TRBD1 (6 bases). The CDR3 has 18 residues. V lost 6 bases, J lost 11 bases, and 35 bases lay in between. CDR1 and CDR2 (germline): SGHRS, YFSETQ. The CDR3 nucleotides read TGCGCCAGCATGATTCTGAGTGGAGAACAGGGATCTCGCCCAGGGGCTTTCTTT. It yields the protein CASMILSGEQGSRPGAFF.

This chain connects TRBV28 to TRBJ1-2; TRBD1 agrees at 8 bases. The V segment lost 6 bases and the J segment 4 bases; nucleotides outside the gene matches: 4. Germline CDR1 reads MDHEN; CDR2 reads SYDVKM. This CDR3 comprises 13 residues. CDR3 loop: CASRSGQGYGYTF. In DNA, the CDR3 is TGTGCCAGCAGGAGCGGACAGGGCTATGGCTACACCTTC.

The rearrangement uses TRBV5-1 and TRBJ2-3, with 13 bases matching TRBD2. The CDR3 runs to 22 residues. V lost 2 bases to trimming and J lost 1 base; unmatched junction nucleotides: 19. CDR1 is SGHRS, CDR2 YFSETQ, per germline. DNA for the CDR3: TGCGCCAGCAGCTTACAGGGGGCCCGGACTAGCGGGAGATTTCTCGGCACAGATACGCAGTATTTT. It yields the protein CASSLQGARTSGRFLGTDTQYF.

The rearrangement joins TRBV7-2 to TRBJ1-2; the D gene is possibly TRBD1 (6 bases). The CDR3 runs to 12 residues. Germline CDR1 reads SGHTA; CDR2 reads FQGNSA. Trimming took off 4 bases at V and 4 bases at J, with 7 bases between the two ends. CDR3 sequence: CASSSDSYGYTF. The CDR3 nucleotides are TGTGCCAGCAGCTCGGACAGCTATGGCTACACCTTC. Combining the CDR3 with reference TRBV7-2 and TRBJ1-2 gives the whole variable domain GAGVSQSPSNKVTEKGKDVELRCDPISGHTALYWYRQSLGQGLEFLIYFQGNSAPDKSGLPSDRFSAERTGGSVSTLTIQRTQQEDSAVYLCASSSDSYGYTFGSGTRLTVV.

The chain employs TRBV5-1 and TRBJ2-1; 8 positions match TRBD1. The CDR3 extends over 16 amino acids. Germline V gene sequence: CDR1 SGHRS, CDR2 YFSETQ. After removal of 2 bases from V and 3 bases from J, the junction contained 7 bases not matched to a gene. CDR3 residues: CASSFLQGGYYNEQFF. The CDR3 coding sequence is TGCGCCAGCAGCTTCTTACAGGGGGGTTACTACAATGAGCAGTTCTTC.

The CDR3 DNA is TGTGCCAGCACCATCGGACAGGATTTTAGGGGAAACACTGAAGCTTTCTTT. It codes for CASTIGQDFRGNTEAFF. This chain connects TRBV11-2 to TRBJ1-1, with TRBD1 matching over 7 bases. The CDR3 is made up of 17 amino acids. V lost 7 bases to trimming and J lost 2 bases; unmatched junction nucleotides: 16. Looked up from germline, CDR1 is SGHAT and CDR2 is FQNNGV.

This chain joins TRBV19 and TRBJ2-5; D is unresolved. The length of the CDR3 is 13 residues. Trimming shortened V by 6 bases and J by 5 bases, and 13 bases separated the two germline ends. Germline V gene data show CDR1 as LNHDA and CDR2 as SQIVND (reference sequence). The chain's CDR3 is CASREEGRETQYF. CDR3 bases: TGTGCCAGTAGAGAGGAAGGAAGGGAGACCCAGTACTTC.

V usage is TRBV6-5 and J usage is TRBJ2-3; TRBD2 aligns across 8 bases. CDR1 and CDR2 (germline): MNHEY, SVGAGI. The V and J ends lost 3 bases and 2 bases, in that order; junction bases with no gene match: 7. The CDR3 runs to 16 residues. The CDR3 spells CASSYYLAGITDTQYF. CDR3 nucleotides: TGTGCCAGCAGTTATTATTTAGCGGGGATCACAGATACGCAGTATTTT.

The CDR3 reads CASSFLQGATRNSPLHF. The CDR3 nucleotides read TGTGCCAGCAGCTTCTTACAGGGGGCGACCCGAAATTCACCCCTCCACTTT. V usage is TRBV7-2 and J usage is TRBJ1-6; the match to TRBD1 covers 9 bases. The CDR3 extends over 17 amino acids. V trimming: 3 bases; J trimming: 7 bases; junction bases outside the gene matches: 10. Germline values: CDR1 SGHTA, CDR2 FQGNSA.

The chain is built from TRBV12-3 or TRBV12-4 and TRBJ1-2; possible D gene TRBD1, 6 bases. Trimming took 6 bases from V and 4 from J, leaving 9 bases between them. CDR3 length: 12 amino acids. CDR3 nucleotide sequence: TGTGCCAGCAGCCGACAGGCCTATGGCTACACCTTC. It codes for CASSRQAYGYTF.

The V and J genes are TRBV5-4 and TRBJ2-3, with 7 bases fitting TRBD2. CDR3 length: 15 residues. Germline assignment: CDR1 SGHNT and CDR2 YYREEE (reference sequence). V lost 4 bases, J lost 4 bases, and 9 bases stayed unmatched. The CDR3 nucleotides read TGTGCCAGCAGCCTTTGGGCGGGGGAGGCAGATACGCAGTATTTT. Protein: CASSLWAGEADTQYF. The full variable domain, completed using reference TRBV5-4 and TRBJ2-3, is ETGVTQSPTHLIKTRGQQVTLRCSSQSGHNTVSWYQQALGQGPQFIFQYYREEENGRGNFPPRFSGLQFPNYSSELNVNALELDDSALYLCASSLWAGEADTQYFGPGTRLTVL.